These 19 T cell receptor beta chains share one sample of origin, sequenced in a study of blood T cell repertoires in COVID-19. The method was immunoSEQ multiplex PCR; TCRdb's version includes in-frame clones alone and lacks a portion of them. The data contain some 450,000 clones, around nine tenths of them singletons. Material for sequencing was peripheral blood. These receptor sequences come from a young man with COVID-19, enrolled during active disease.

This rearrangement joins TRBV6-5 to TRBJ1-6, with 9 bases matching TRBD1. The CDR3 covers 16 residues. The trim removed 4 bases at V and 5 bases at J, leaving 6 bases unmatched. Per germline, CDR1 MNHEY and CDR2 SVGAGI. The CDR3 DNA follows: TGTGCCAGCAGTTTGGACAGGGGAAAGAATAATTCACCCCTCCACTTT. Its translation: CASSLDRGKNNSPLHF.

This clone appeared a single time. This chain joins TRBV3-1 (or the pseudogene TRBV3-2) and TRBJ1-2; 7 nucleotides align to TRBD1. The germline V gene encodes CDR1 LGHDT and CDR2 YNNKEL (reference sequence). J lost 1 base, V lost 4 bases, and 6 bases had no gene match. The CDR3 runs 15 residues. CDR3: CASSLRGARNYGYTF. In DNA form, the CDR3 reads TGTGCCAGCAGCCTCAGGGGGGCCCGTAACTATGGCTACACCTTC.

This chain links TRBV5-4 with TRBJ1-2; unclear D gene. V lost 0 bases and J 8 bases, leaving 11 bases between the germline ends. Germline CDR1 is SGHNT and CDR2 is YYREEE (reference sequence). The CDR3 length is 13 residues. The CDR3: CASSLVQAYGYTF. The CDR3 DNA reads as TGTGCCAGCAGCTTGGTGCAGGCCTACGGCTACACCTTC.

The count of this clone is one. The J gene is TRBJ1-5, the V gene TRBV20-1, with 7 bases identical to TRBD1. J gave up 7 bases and V 3 bases, and 6 bases lay outside the gene matches. Germline CDR1 reads DFQATT; CDR2 reads SNEGSKA (reference sequence). CDR3 length: 13 amino acids. Written as DNA, the CDR3 is TGCAGTGCTAGTACTCAGGGGGGCCAGCCCCAGCATTTT. Its translation: CSASTQGGQPQHF.

V is TRBV29-1 and J is TRBJ2-5; TRBD2 agrees at 9 bases. Trimming took 4 bases from V and 2 from J; bases not matched to a gene: 11. Germline CDR1 reads SQVTM; CDR2 reads ANQGSEA. The CDR3 extends over 16 amino acids. CDR3 in DNA: TGCAGCGTTGTAGTGGGTCTAGCGGGGTTACAAGAGACCCAGTACTTC. It codes for CSVVVGLAGLQETQYF. Based on the CDR3 plus reference TRBV29-1 and TRBJ2-5, the full variable domain is SAVISQKPSRDICQRGTSLTIQCQVDSQVTMMFWYRQQPGQSLTLIATANQGSEATYESGFVIDKFPISRPNLTFSTLTVSNMSPEDSSIYLCSVVVGLAGLQETQYFGPGTRLLVL.

The chain carries TRBV3-1 (or the pseudogene TRBV3-2) and TRBJ2-5, with 7 bases that match TRBD2. The CDR3 extends over 13 amino acids. J gave up 5 bases and V 7 bases, and 7 bases lay outside the gene matches. Germline V gene sequence: CDR1 LGHDT, CDR2 YNNKEL (reference sequence). The CDR3 loop reads CASKLTSRETQYF. The CDR3 bases are TGTGCCAGCAAATTGACTAGCCGCGAGACCCAGTACTTC.

V gene TRBV6-5 combines with J gene TRBJ1-2; D is uncertain. This CDR3 is 13 amino acids long. Germline values: CDR1 MNHEY, CDR2 SVGAGI. The germline V and J ends were trimmed by 10 bases and 0 bases, with 12 bases remaining between them. CDR3 nucleotides: TGTGCCACCAAGACGGGAGCTAACTATGGCTACACCTTC. Its translation is CATKTGANYGYTF.

The CDR3 spells CATSSTSSGTYNEQFF. In DNA, the CDR3 is TGTGCCACCAGCAGCACGTCTAGCGGGACCTACAATGAGCAGTTCTTC. V usage is TRBV15 and J usage is TRBJ2-1, with 9 bases matching TRBD2. In germline, CDR1 is LNHNV, CDR2 YYDKDF (reference sequence). The CDR3 runs to 16 residues. Losses at the gene ends were 3 bases for V and 2 bases for J; bases not matched to a gene: 5.

V gene TRBV4-2 combines with J gene TRBJ2-7, with TRBD1 matching over 10 bases. The V and J ends lost 4 bases and 2 bases, in that order; junction bases with no gene match: 8. CDR3 length: 16 residues. From germline, CDR1 is LGHNA and CDR2 YNFKEQ. This chain's CDR3 is CASSREAGTGAYEQYF. The CDR3 nucleotides are TGTGCCAGCAGCCGCGAAGCCGGGACAGGGGCCTACGAGCAGTACTTC.

V and J are TRBV27 and TRBJ2-1, with TRBD2 matching 11 bases. The CDR3 covers 17 residues. Unmatched junction bases numbered 10, after V lost 5 bases and J lost 4 bases. The germline CDR1 and CDR2 sequences are MNHEY and SMNVEV (reference sequence). The DNA for the CDR3 is TGTGCCAGCAGTCTCCTTATAGCGGGAGGGCCGTACAATGAGCAGTTCTTC. Residues: CASSLLIAGGPYNEQFF.

CDR3 DNA: TGCAGCGGCGGAACAGCGGGTACCGGGGAGCTGTTTTTT. It encodes CSGGTAGTGELFF. This chain joins TRBV29-1 and TRBJ2-2, with TRBD2 as a possible D gene (6 bases). The CDR3 runs to 13 residues. Between the trimmed V and J ends, which lost 7 bases and 5 bases, there was a span of 14 bases. Germline V gives CDR1 SQVTM, CDR2 ANQGSEA.

This CDR3 reads CASSIGWQNEQYF. As DNA, the CDR3 is TGTGCCAGTAGTATAGGGTGGCAGAACGAGCAGTACTTC. J is TRBJ2-7 and V is TRBV19; no reliable D call. Trimming removed 1 base from V and 5 bases from J, with 9 bases in between. From germline, CDR1 is LNHDA and CDR2 SQIVND (reference sequence). CDR3 length: 13 amino acids.

The chain carries TRBV4-2 and TRBJ2-3; D gene unclear. This CDR3 region has 13 residues. Per germline, CDR1 LGHNA and CDR2 YNFKEQ. The germline V and J ends were trimmed by 6 bases and 4 bases, with 11 bases remaining between them. Here the CDR3 reads CASRPTLPDTQYF. The CDR3 bases are TGTGCCAGCAGACCCACTCTCCCAGATACGCAGTATTTT.

The chain is built from TRBV6-5 and TRBJ1-4, with unresolved D. Trimming took off 9 bases at V and 5 bases at J, with 19 bases between the two ends. In germline, CDR1 is MNHEY, CDR2 SVGAGI. The CDR3 is made up of 15 amino acids. Written as DNA, the CDR3 is TGTGCCAGTTCCCCTGGCGGGATGCCGAATGAAAAACTGTTTTTT. It codes for CASSPGGMPNEKLFF.

The V gene is TRBV10-1, the J gene TRBJ1-1; D is undetermined. Germline V gene lookup returns CDR1 WNHNN and CDR2 SYGVQD (reference sequence). The germline V and J ends were trimmed by 8 bases and 4 bases, with 11 bases remaining between them. This CDR3 is 12 amino acids long. Here the CDR3 reads CASSRELTEAFF. The CDR3 DNA is TGCGCCAGCTCGAGGGAGCTCACTGAAGCTTTCTTT.

The chain couples TRBV19 to TRBJ1-5; 7 bases line up with TRBD1. Germline values: CDR1 LNHDA, CDR2 SQIVND (reference sequence). Trimming removed 1 base from V and 5 bases from J; junction bases left unmatched: 5. The CDR3 sequence is 15 residues long. CDR3 sequence: CASSIAGQNDQPQHF. CDR3 DNA sequence: TGTGCCAGTAGTATAGCGGGACAGAATGATCAGCCCCAGCATTTT.

This chain connects TRBV6-5 to TRBJ2-7; no definite D call. This CDR3 has 15 amino acids. CDR1 and CDR2 from the germline V gene are MNHEY and SVGAGI. Trimming left V 5 bases short and J 2 bases short, with 16 bases between. The CDR3 protein is CASSPGRQPTYEQYF. CDR3 nucleotide sequence: TGTGCCAGCAGTCCCGGCAGACAACCAACCTACGAGCAGTACTTC.

The chain combines TRBV5-6 with TRBJ2-7; tentatively, D is TRBD1 (5 bases). The CDR3 sequence is 11 residues long. Germline assignment: CDR1 SGHDT and CDR2 YYEEEE. The CDR3 region has the DNA TGTGCCAGCAGCTTGGTACAGGAAGTGGAGGTC. It codes for CASSLVQEVEV.

This chain links TRBV7-2 with TRBJ1-6; D ambiguous. The CDR3 length is 18 residues. The germline CDR1 and CDR2 sequences are SGHTA and FQGNSA. Trimming took off 3 bases at V and 9 bases at J, with 24 bases between the two ends. The CDR3: CASSLIPLRRSGGSPLHF. CDR3 nucleotides: TGTGCCAGCAGCTTGATACCCCTGAGGAGGTCGGGAGGTTCACCCCTCCACTTT.